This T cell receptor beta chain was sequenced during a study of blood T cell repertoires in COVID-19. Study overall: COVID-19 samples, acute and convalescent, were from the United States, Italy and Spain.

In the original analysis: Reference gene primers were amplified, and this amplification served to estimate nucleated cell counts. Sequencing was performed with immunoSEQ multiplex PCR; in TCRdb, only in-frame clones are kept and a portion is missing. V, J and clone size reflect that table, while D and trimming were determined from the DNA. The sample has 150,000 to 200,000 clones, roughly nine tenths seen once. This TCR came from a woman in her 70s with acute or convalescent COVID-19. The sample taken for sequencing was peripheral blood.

The CDR3 DNA follows: TGTGCCAGCAACGGACAGGGGGGGTTTAGCAATCAGCCCCAGCATTTT. Its protein is CASNGQGGFSNQPQHF. V usage is TRBV2 and J usage is TRBJ1-5, with TRBD1 identical over 10 bases. V trimming: 7 bases; J trimming: 0 bases; junction bases outside the gene matches: 6. Germline lookup yields CDR1 SNHLY and CDR2 FYNNEI. This CDR3 is 16 amino acids long.